The source of this T cell receptor (beta chain) is a study of Ad26.COV2.S vaccination and SARS-CoV-2 variants. The treatment is: 15 to 20 received Ad26.COV2.S at low or high dose, single or two shots; about 5 received placebo; per-sample allocation not given. Collection of samples fell on day 63 after the first vaccine or placebo injection. CDR3 length: 15 residues. Germline CDR1 is MNHEY and CDR2 is SVGEGT. The J segment lost 4 bases and the V segment lost 2 bases, leaving 7 bases of the junction unmatched. Data came from immunoSEQ multiplex PCR; TCRdb stores just in-frame clones and leaves some out. The table has approximately 340,000 clones, 85% seen once.

This TCR was recovered from a person aged 18-65 years who received the Ad26.COV2.S COVID-19 vaccine or a placebo. Sequencing used peripheral blood, obtained in a trial of Ad26.COV2.S vaccine versus placebo. V and J are TRBV6-2 or TRBV6-3 and TRBJ2-5; 7 bases line up with TRBD1. CDR3 nucleotides: TGTGCCAGCAGTTACCGTCCGACAGGGTTAGAGACCCAGTACTTC. Residues: CASSYRPTGLETQYF.